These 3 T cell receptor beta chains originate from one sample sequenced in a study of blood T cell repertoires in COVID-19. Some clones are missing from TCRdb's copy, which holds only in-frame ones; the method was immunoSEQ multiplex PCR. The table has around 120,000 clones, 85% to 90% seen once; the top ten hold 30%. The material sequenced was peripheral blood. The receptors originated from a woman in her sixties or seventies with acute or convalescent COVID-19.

CDR3 residues: CSASSGAPRNEQFF. The CDR3 DNA reads TGCAGTGCTAGTAGCGGGGCCCCGAGGAATGAGCAGTTCTTC. The chain joins TRBV20-1 to TRBJ2-1; 8 positions agree with TRBD2. Germline trimming cut 3 bases from V and 7 bases from J; bases unmatched to any gene: 8. CDR1 and CDR2 (germline): DFQATT, SNEGSKA (reference sequence). The CDR3 has 14 residues.

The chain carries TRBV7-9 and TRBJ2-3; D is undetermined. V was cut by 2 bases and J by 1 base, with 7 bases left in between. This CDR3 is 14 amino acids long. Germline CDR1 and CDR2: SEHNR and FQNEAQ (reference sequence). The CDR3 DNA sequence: TGTGCCAGCAGCTTAAGCAGCGGCACAGATACGCAGTATTTT. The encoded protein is CASSLSSGTDTQYF.

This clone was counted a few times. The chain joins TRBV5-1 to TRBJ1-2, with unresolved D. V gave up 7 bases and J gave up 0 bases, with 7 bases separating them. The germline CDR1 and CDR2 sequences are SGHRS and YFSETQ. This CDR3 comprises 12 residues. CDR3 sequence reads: CASATSNYGYTF. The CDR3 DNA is TGCGCCAGCGCGACTTCTAACTATGGCTACACCTTC.